This T cell receptor (beta chain) was found in a study of T cells after yellow fever vaccination. TCRdb itself ran the 5' RACE reads through MiXCR, one entry per CDR3 protein. Of 95,000 to 150,000 distinct CDR3 sequences listed, 8.9% are singletons. This CDR3 is 13 amino acids long. Germline CDR1 is MNHEY and CDR2 is SVGEGT. Trimming removed 6 bases at V and 8 bases at J, with 16 bases between. The rearrangement links TRBV6-2 or TRBV6-3 to TRBJ1-1, with TRBD1 as a possible D gene (5 bases). This TCR came from a man younger than 30 who received the YFV17D yellow fever vaccine. The sample in question was CD8+ T cells sorted from PBMCs, obtained on the day of the yellow fever booster vaccination. In DNA form, the CDR3 reads TGTGCCAGCAGCAACCGGGACCCACGCGAAGCTTTCTTT. Its translation: CASSNRDPREAFF.